This passage covers 22 T cell receptor beta chains from one sample sequenced in a study of T cells in Graves' hyperthyroidism and ophthalmopathy. Amplified TCR beta CDR3 regions derived from RNA transcripts. First-round RT-PCR with HTBI primers amplified the TCR CDR3 region. TCRdb re-called the multiplex PCR reads through MiXCR, storing one row per CDR3 protein. In the table there are about 560,000 distinct CDR3 sequences, 35% to 55% of which are singletons. Material: peripheral blood or thyroid tissue (not recorded which). Receptors were obtained from a woman aged 18-29 years with Graves' hyperthyroidism.

The gene calls are TRBV10-3 and TRBJ2-7, with TRBD2 identical over 8 bases. Trimming removed 3 bases from V and 0 bases from J; junction bases left unmatched: 4. The CDR3 sequence is 15 residues long. The germline gives CDR1 ENHRY, CDR2 SYGVKD. The CDR3 here is CAISDGLADSYEQYF. CDR3 DNA: TGTGCCATCAGTGATGGACTAGCCGACTCCTACGAGCAGTACTTC.

V and J are TRBV24-1 and TRBJ2-7; unclear D gene. Near its end, the DNA agrees better with TRBJ2-1, so the J call may be wrong. CDR1 KGHDR and CDR2 SFDVKD come from the germline V gene. The CDR3 extends over 17 amino acids. As DNA, the CDR3 is TGTGCCACCAGTGATTCATCGACCCTGAGCTCCTACAATGAGCAGTTCTTC. Translation gives CATSDSSTLSSYNEQFF.

This clonotype was seen many times. CDR3 DNA: TGTGCCACCAAACCTCGGCGGGAGTCCTACGAGCAGTACTTC. It encodes CATKPRRESYEQYF. The rearrangement joins TRBV15 to TRBJ2-7; TRBD2 aligns across 7 bases. Per germline, CDR1 LNHNV and CDR2 YYDKDF (reference sequence). Trimming took 7 bases from V and 1 from J; bases not matched to a gene: 7. The CDR3 runs 14 residues.

The V call is TRBV5-1, the J call TRBJ1-1; D remains unclear. CDR3 length: 15 residues. The V gene lost 1 base and the J gene lost 1 base, with 11 bases spanning the gap. Looked up from germline, CDR1 is SGHRS and CDR2 is YFSETQ. The CDR3 coding sequence is TGCGCCAGCAGCTTGCTTCAGTTAAGGAACACTGAAGCTTTCTTT. Protein sequence: CASSLLQLRNTEAFF.

This clonotype showed up just a few times. CDR3 in DNA: TGTGCCAGCAGCTTTTTGAGCGGGAGCGACGAGCAGTACTTC. Protein product: CASSFLSGSDEQYF. The J gene is TRBJ2-7, the V gene TRBV7-8; TRBD2 aligns across 8 bases. CDR1 is SGHVS and CDR2 is FQNEAQ in the germline V gene. V trimming: 3 bases; J trimming: 5 bases; junction bases outside the gene matches: 6. The CDR3 is 14 residues long.

This clonotype occurred a few times. The chain recombines TRBV9 with TRBJ2-7; 8 nucleotides align to TRBD1. Germline V lookup: CDR1 SGDLS, CDR2 YYNGEE. The CDR3 length is 13 residues. The J segment lost 9 bases and the V segment lost 5 bases, leaving 10 bases of the junction unmatched. CDR3 protein: CASREDRGSGQYF. CDR3 in DNA: TGTGCCAGCAGGGAAGACAGGGGAAGCGGGCAGTACTTC.

This clonotype came up a few times. J is TRBJ2-7 and V is TRBV6-5; D is possibly TRBD1 (6 bases). Per germline, CDR1 MNHEY and CDR2 SVGAGI. This CDR3 is 16 amino acids long. V was shortened by 0 bases and J by 2 bases, with 14 bases between the two germline ends. The CDR3 nucleotides are TGTGCCAGCAGTTACTCCCCAGGGACAAGGGCCTACGAGCAGTACTTC. It yields the protein CASSYSPGTRAYEQYF.

The chain joins TRBV25-1 to TRBJ1-2, with D possibly TRBD1 on 6 matching bases. V lost 6 bases and J lost 9, with 20 bases in between. The CDR3 runs 14 residues. Germline CDR1 MGHDK, CDR2 SYGVNS. For the CDR3, the DNA is TGTGCCAGCAGCTTTATACAGGGTGAAGGAAGCTACACCTTC. It encodes CASSFIQGEGSYTF.

The chain employs TRBV7-9 and TRBJ1-1, with unresolved D. CDR3 length: 13 residues. Germline V gene lookup returns CDR1 SEHNR and CDR2 FQNEAQ (reference sequence). The V end was cut by 5 bases, the J end by 6 bases, with 13 bases between. The CDR3 region has the DNA TGTGCCAGCAGCATAGAGGCTGATTCTGAAGCTTTCTTT. Protein sequence: CASSIEADSEAFF. Combining the CDR3 with reference TRBV7-9 and TRBJ1-1 gives the whole variable domain DTGVSQNPRHKITKRGQNVTFRCDPISEHNRLYWYRQTLGQGPEFLTYFQNEAQLEKSRLLSDRFSAERPKGSFSTLEIQRTEQGDSAMYLCASSIEADSEAFFGQGTRLTVV.

This clonotype was recorded many times. This chain uses TRBV10-3 with TRBJ1-2, with D unclear. The germline gives CDR1 ENHRY, CDR2 SYGVKD. The CDR3 covers 12 residues. Trimming pared 8 bases from V and 3 bases from J, leaving 10 bases between. CDR3 amino acids: CAIYGDHYGYTF. The CDR3 coding sequence is TGTGCCATCTACGGGGATCACTATGGCTACACCTTC.

This clonotype was seen ten or more times. The chain combines TRBV7-8 with TRBJ1-1; 9 bases align to TRBD1. The CDR3 sequence is 15 residues long. The ends lost 0 bases at V and 3 bases at J; junction bases unmatched: 2. The germline gives CDR1 SGHVS, CDR2 FQNEAQ. CDR3 region: CASSLAGQGYTEAFF. The CDR3, as DNA: TGTGCCAGCAGCTTAGCGGGACAGGGATACACTGAAGCTTTCTTT.

This chain links TRBV7-9 with TRBJ2-7, with TRBD2 as a possible D gene (7 bases). CDR1 SEHNR and CDR2 FQNEAQ come from the germline V gene (reference sequence). V shed 4 bases and J shed 4 bases, with 20 bases lying between them. The CDR3 is made up of 16 amino acids. In DNA form, the CDR3 reads TGTGCCAGCAGCTCCCCGGGGGGACAAGCCTTTTACGAGCAGTACTTC. It translates to CASSSPGGQAFYEQYF.

V is TRBV25-1 and J is TRBJ2-7, with 9 positions matching TRBD2. Germline CDR1 MGHDK, CDR2 SYGVNS. The CDR3 sequence is 14 residues long. Trimming removed 5 bases from V and 7 bases from J; junction bases left unmatched: 9. In nucleotides, the CDR3 is TGTGCCAGCAGTAAGACTAGCGGATCAGGAGAGCAGTACTTC. Its translation: CASSKTSGSGEQYF.

This clonotype was found many times. The chain joins TRBV7-9 to TRBJ1-4; 10 positions agree with TRBD1. The CDR3 is made up of 14 amino acids. The V and J ends lost 3 bases and 9 bases, in that order; junction bases with no gene match: 4. Germline CDR1 SEHNR, CDR2 FQNEAQ (reference sequence). CDR3 in DNA: TGTGCCAGCAGCTTCGGACAGGGGGGTCAAAAACTGTTTTTT. Translating gives CASSFGQGGQKLFF.

Ten or more counts support this clonotype. The rearrangement uses TRBV20-1 and TRBJ1-1; D not certain. Germline V gives CDR1 DFQATT, CDR2 SNEGSKA (reference sequence). The V end was cut by 1 base, the J end by 11 bases, with 17 bases between. The CDR3 extends over 13 amino acids. The CDR3 DNA sequence: TGCAGTGCTAGAGCGCCGAGACCGACTAGGGCTTTCTTT. Translated: CSARAPRPTRAFF.

The gene calls are TRBV15 and TRBJ1-4, with 9 bases fitting TRBD1. V lost 0 bases to trimming and J lost 7 bases; unmatched junction nucleotides: 3. Germline loops: CDR1 LNHNV, CDR2 YYDKDF (reference sequence). The CDR3 length is 15 residues. The DNA for the CDR3 is TGTGCCACCAGCAGAGAGGGGGGACAGGGTGAAAAACTGTTTTTT. This translates into CATSREGGQGEKLFF.

This sequence joins TRBV7-3 and TRBJ2-7; 8 bases align to TRBD2. CDR1 is SGHTA and CDR2 is FQGTGA in the germline V gene. The length of the CDR3 is 14 residues. V lost 5 bases, J lost 5 bases, and 8 bases stayed unmatched. The CDR3 DNA follows: TGTGCCAGCAGCCATTCCGGGACTAGGAACGAGCAGTACTTC. Encoded protein: CASSHSGTRNEQYF.

This clonotype was observed many times. The chain joins TRBV12-3 or TRBV12-4 to TRBJ1-2; a possible D gene is TRBD1 (6 bases). The CDR3 runs to 13 residues. The V and J ends lost 4 bases and 4 bases respectively, with 10 bases between them. DNA for the CDR3: TGTGCCAGCAGTTCCGACAGGATCTATGGCTACACCTTC. Encoded protein: CASSSDRIYGYTF.

As concerns this clonotype: A junction end diverges from the germline sequence, so it may reflect a read error. The rearrangement links TRBV6-5 to TRBJ1-5; D is uncertain. This CDR3 is 11 amino acids long. Germline values: CDR1 MNHEY, CDR2 SVGAGI. CDR3 DNA sequence: TGTGCCATCAGTTTACGTCGATTAACAAGTTTT. Amino acid sequence: CAISLRRLTSF.

In this sample, this clonotype turned up many times. The V and J genes are TRBV2 and TRBJ1-2; the match to TRBD1 covers 9 bases. The J segment lost 7 bases and the V segment lost 2 bases, leaving 5 bases of the junction unmatched. This CDR3 has 14 residues. Germline V CDR1 and CDR2: SNHLY, FYNNEI. In DNA form, the CDR3 reads TGTGCCAGCAGTGAAACACAGGGGGCGCTTGGCTACACCTTC. The encoded protein is CASSETQGALGYTF.

The chain employs TRBV29-1 and TRBJ1-2, with 8 bases that match TRBD1. This CDR3 is built from 13 residues. V shed 6 bases, J shed 4 bases, and the junction held 7 bases outside the gene matches. Per the germline V gene, CDR1 is SQVTM and CDR2 is ANQGSEA. CDR3 sequence reads: CSVPTGVSYGYTF. The CDR3 DNA follows: TGCAGCGTCCCGACAGGGGTGAGCTATGGCTACACCTTC.

The chain recombines TRBV12-3 or TRBV12-4 with TRBJ2-2, with TRBD1 as a possible D gene (6 bases). Trimming took off 7 bases at V and 6 bases at J, with 15 bases between the two ends. This CDR3 is 14 amino acids long. CDR3 in amino acids: CASTPTGSAGELFF. The CDR3 DNA follows: TGTGCCAGCACCCCGACAGGTAGCGCCGGGGAGCTGTTTTTT.